This T cell receptor (beta chain) was sequenced during a study of memory CD4+ T cells and cytomegalovirus serostatus. Study-wide results and limits: The CMV-associated TCR signature appears largely within the CD4+ memory repertoire.

Authors' processing steps: After removing out-of-frame reads, 2 million to 2.5 million distinct TCRbeta sequences remained. TCRdb's copy holds only in-frame clones and misses some; the assay was immunoSEQ multiplex PCR. V, J and clone size derive from that table, while D and trimming were established from the DNA sequence. The sample lists 60,000 to 75,000 clones, over 60% occurring once. In regard to this clone: What it binds is unknown. This sample includes further DNA sequences coding for the same CDR3.

Single viable CD3+CD4+CD8-CD45RO+ cells were sorted as the memory CD4+ T cells. This TCR derives from an adult in good health and CMV-seronegative. Some clones in this sample may be carry-over from other donors' samples. What was sequenced was memory CD4+ T cells from blood.

CDR3 region: CASSLETPNYGYTF. The CDR3 DNA reads as TGCGCCAGCAGCTTGGAGACACCTAACTATGGCTACACCTTC. V is TRBV5-1 and J is TRBJ1-2; D not resolved. CDR3 length: 14 residues. Trimming left V 0 bases short and J 0 bases short, with 6 bases between. Germline CDR1 is SGHRS and CDR2 is YFSETQ.